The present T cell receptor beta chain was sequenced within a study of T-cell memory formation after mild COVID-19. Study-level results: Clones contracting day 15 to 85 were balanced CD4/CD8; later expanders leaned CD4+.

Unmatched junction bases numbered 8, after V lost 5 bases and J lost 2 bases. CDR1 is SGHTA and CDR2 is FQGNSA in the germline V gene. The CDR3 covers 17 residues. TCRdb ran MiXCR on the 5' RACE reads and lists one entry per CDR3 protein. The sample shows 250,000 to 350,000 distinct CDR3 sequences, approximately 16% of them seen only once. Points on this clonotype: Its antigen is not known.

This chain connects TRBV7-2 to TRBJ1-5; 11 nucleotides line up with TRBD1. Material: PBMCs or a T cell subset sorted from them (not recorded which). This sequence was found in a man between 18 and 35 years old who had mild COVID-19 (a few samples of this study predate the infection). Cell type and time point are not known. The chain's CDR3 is CASSPGTGGLGNQPQHF. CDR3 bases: TGTGCCAGCAGCCCAGGGACAGGGGGTTTGGGCAATCAGCCCCAGCATTTT.